This T cell receptor (beta chain) was sequenced in a study of T cell responses to AZD1222 COVID-19 vaccine. Study findings and constraints: Across spike, vaccine-associated CD4 TCRs were found, dominant at 160-218 and 743-854.

This table comes from immunoSEQ multiplex PCR, and its TCRdb copy is limited to in-frame clones, with some not included. Among tens of thousands of clones listed, 75% to 90% were seen once. This CDR3 has 14 amino acids. Between the trimmed V and J ends, which lost 5 bases and 2 bases, there was a span of 14 bases. Looked up from germline, CDR1 is SGHKS and CDR2 is YYEKEE (reference sequence). For this clone: Its target is not known.

The sequence derives from an adult who received the AZD1222 COVID-19 vaccine. V gene TRBV5-5 combines with J gene TRBJ2-7; possible D gene TRBD2, 6 bases. This material consisted of peripheral blood, taken 28 days after the second AZD1222 dose. CDR3 sequence reads: CASSWPSATYEQYF. CDR3 bases: TGTGCCAGCAGTTGGCCTAGCGCGACCTACGAGCAGTACTTC.